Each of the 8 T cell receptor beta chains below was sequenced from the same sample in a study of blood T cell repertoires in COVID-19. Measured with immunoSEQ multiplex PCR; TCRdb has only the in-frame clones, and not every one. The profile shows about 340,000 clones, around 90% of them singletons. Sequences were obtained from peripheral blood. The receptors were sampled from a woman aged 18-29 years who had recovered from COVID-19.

The CDR3 sequence: CASSETGVSDTQYF. The CDR3, as DNA: TGTGCCAGCAGCGAGACGGGGGTGTCAGATACGCAGTATTTT. The chain uses TRBV5-6 and TRBJ2-3, with a weak D call TRBD2 (6 bases). The CDR3 consists of 14 residues. Trimming removed 4 bases at V and 4 bases at J, with 13 bases between. Germline assignment: CDR1 SGHDT and CDR2 YYEEEE.

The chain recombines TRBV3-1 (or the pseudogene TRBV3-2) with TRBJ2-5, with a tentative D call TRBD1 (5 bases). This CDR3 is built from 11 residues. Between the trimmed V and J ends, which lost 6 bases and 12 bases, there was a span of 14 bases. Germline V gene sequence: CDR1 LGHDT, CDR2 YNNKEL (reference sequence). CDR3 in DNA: TGTGCCAGCAGTCTAGTAGGGGAAAAGTACTTC. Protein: CASSLVGEKYF.

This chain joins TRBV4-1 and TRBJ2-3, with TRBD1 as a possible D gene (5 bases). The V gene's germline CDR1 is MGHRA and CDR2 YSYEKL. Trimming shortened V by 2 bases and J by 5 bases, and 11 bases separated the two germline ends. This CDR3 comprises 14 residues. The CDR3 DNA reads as TGCGCCAGCAGCCAAAAAGGGGCCGAAGATACGCAGTATTTT. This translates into CASSQKGAEDTQYF.

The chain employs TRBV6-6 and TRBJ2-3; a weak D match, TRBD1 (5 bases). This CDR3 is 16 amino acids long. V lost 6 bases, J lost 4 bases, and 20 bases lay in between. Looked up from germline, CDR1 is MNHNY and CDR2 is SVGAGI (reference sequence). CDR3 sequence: CASSPGYDLSPDTQYF. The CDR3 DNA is TGTGCCAGCAGCCCAGGGTACGATTTATCCCCAGATACGCAGTATTTT.

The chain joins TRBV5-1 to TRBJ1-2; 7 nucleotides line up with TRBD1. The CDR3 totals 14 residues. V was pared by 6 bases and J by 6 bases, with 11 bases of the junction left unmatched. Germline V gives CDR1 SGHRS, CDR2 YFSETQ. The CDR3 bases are TGCGCCAGCACACAAACAGGGGTCGAGAATGGCTACACCTTC. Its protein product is CASTQTGVENGYTF.

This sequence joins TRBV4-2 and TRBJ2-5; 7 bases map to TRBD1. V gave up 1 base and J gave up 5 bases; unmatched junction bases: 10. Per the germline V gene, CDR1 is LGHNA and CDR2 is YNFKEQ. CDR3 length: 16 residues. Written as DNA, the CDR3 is TGTGCCAGCAGCCAAGGACAGGGTGAGGTTAGGGAGACCCAGTACTTC. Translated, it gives CASSQGQGEVRETQYF.

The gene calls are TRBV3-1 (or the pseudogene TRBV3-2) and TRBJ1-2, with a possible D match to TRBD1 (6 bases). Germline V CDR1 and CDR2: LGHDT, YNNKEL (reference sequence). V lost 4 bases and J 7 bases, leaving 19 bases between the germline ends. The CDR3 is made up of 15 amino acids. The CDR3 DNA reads TGTGCCAGCAGCCTACAGGGAATTGGGCAAGGTGGCTACACCTTC. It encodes CASSLQGIGQGGYTF.

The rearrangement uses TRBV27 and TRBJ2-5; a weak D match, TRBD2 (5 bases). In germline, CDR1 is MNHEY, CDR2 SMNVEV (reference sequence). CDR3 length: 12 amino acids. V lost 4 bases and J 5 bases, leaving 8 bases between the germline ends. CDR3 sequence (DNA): TGTGCCAGCAGTTCCCCGGGGGAGACCCAGTACTTC. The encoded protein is CASSSPGETQYF.